The rows below give T cell receptor beta chains drawn from one sample of a study of patients and donors after allogeneic stem cell transplantation. TCRdb reprocessed the RT-PCR reads with MiXCR, giving one entry per CDR3 protein. The sample shows about 2,200 distinct CDR3 sequences, 30% of them seen only once. Specimen: blood, either unsorted or a sorted T cell fraction (not recorded which). All receptors come from a human donor who was either an allogeneic HSCT recipient or a stem cell or donor lymphocyte infusion donor (not recorded which). It is not recorded whose cells these are; they may come from a transplant donor. The CDR3 runs from the conserved cysteine through the conserved F or W. D genes are given only for firm matches. A row's size may be missing; if present it is once, few, many or a size class.

v_gene,abundance,j_gene,d_gene,CDR3nt,CDR3aa
TRBV12-5,.,TRBJ2-1,.,TGTGCTAGTGTCCCTGGGCAGGGGTACAATGAGCAGTTCTTC,CASVPGQGYNEQFF
TRBV2,large,TRBJ2-3,.,TGTGCCAGCAGTGAAGCCTCGGGCCGGGATACGCAGTATTTT,CASSEASGRDTQYF
TRBV10-1,.,TRBJ2-1,TRBD2,TGCGCCAGCAGTGGAGAAGCGGGGGGCTACAATGAGCAGTTCTTC,CASSGEAGGYNEQFF
TRBV7-2,few,TRBJ2-1,.,TGTGCCAGCAGCTTAGAGACTAGGGATGAGCAGTTCTTC,CASSLETRDEQFF
TRBV6-6,.,TRBJ2-7,TRBD2,TGTGCCAGCAGTTTCGTGCCGGGAGGGGAGCAGTACTTC,CASSFVPGGEQYF